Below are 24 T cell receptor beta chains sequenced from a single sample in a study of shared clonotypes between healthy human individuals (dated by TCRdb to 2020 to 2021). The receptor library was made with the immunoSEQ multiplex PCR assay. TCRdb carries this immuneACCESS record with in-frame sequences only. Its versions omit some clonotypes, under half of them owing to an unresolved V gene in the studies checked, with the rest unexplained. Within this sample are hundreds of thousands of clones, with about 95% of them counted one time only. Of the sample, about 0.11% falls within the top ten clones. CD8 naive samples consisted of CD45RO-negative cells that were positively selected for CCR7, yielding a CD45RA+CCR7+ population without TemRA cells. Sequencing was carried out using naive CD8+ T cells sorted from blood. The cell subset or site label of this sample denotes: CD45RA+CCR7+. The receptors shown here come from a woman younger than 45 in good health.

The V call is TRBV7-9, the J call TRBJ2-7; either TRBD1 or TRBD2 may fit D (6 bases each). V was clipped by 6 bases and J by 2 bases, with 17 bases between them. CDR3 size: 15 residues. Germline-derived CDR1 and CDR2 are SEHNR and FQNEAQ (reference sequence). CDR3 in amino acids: CASSPRGTSPYEQYF. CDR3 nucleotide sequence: TGTGCCAGCAGTCCCCGCGGGACAAGTCCCTACGAGCAGTACTTC. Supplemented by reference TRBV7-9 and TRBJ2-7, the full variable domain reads DTGVSQNPRHKITKRGQNVTFRCDPISEHNRLYWYRQTLGQGPEFLTYFQNEAQLEKSRLLSDRFSAERPKGSFSTLEIQRTEQGDSAMYLCASSPRGTSPYEQYFGPGTRLTVT.

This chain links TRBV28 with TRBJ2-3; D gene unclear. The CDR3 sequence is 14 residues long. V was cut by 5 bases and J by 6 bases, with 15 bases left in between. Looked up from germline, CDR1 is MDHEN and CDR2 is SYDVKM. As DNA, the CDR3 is TGTGCCAGCAGTCTCCTAATGCCGCTGGATACGCAGTATTTT. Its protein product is CASSLLMPLDTQYF.

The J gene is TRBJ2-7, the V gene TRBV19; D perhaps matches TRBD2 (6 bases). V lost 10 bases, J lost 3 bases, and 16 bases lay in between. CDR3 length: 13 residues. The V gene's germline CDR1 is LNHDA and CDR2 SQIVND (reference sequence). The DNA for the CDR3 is TGTGCCACCAGTTGGGGGGTCGACTACGAGCAGTACTTC. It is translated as CATSWGVDYEQYF.

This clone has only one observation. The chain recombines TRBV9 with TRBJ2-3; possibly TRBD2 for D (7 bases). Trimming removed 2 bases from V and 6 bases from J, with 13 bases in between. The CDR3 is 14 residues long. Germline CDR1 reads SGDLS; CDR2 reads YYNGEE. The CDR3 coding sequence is TGTGCCAGCAGCGTGCTTGAGGGGGGGGATACGCAGTATTTT. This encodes CASSVLEGGDTQYF.

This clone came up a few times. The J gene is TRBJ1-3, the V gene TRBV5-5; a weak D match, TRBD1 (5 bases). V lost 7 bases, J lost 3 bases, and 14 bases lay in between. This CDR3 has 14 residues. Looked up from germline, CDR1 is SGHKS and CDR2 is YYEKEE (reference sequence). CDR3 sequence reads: CASGRQTFGNTIYF. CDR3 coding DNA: TGTGCCAGCGGAAGACAGACCTTTGGAAACACCATATATTTT.

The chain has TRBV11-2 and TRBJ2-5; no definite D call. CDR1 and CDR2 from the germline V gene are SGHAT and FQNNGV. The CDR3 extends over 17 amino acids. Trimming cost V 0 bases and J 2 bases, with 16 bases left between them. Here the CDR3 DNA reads TGTGCCAGCAGCTTAGAGCTAGGCGGTACCGCACAAGAGACCCAGTACTTC. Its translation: CASSLELGGTAQETQYF.

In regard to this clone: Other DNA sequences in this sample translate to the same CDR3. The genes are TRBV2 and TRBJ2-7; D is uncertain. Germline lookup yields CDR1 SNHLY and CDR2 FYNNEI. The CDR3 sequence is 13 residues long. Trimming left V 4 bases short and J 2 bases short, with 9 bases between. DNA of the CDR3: TGTGCCAGCAGTGCTGGACGAACCTACGAGCAGTACTTC. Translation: CASSAGRTYEQYF.

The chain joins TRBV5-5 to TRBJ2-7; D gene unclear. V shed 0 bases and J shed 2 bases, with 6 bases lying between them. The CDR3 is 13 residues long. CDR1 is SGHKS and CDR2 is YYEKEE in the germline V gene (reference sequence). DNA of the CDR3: TGTGCCAGCAGCTTGGTGTCAGCCTACGAGCAGTACTTC. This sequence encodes CASSLVSAYEQYF.

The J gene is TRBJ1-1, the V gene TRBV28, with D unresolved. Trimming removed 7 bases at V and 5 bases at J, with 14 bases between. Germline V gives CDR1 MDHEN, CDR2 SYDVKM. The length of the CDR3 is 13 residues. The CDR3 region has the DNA TGTGCCAGCATTAGGTCCGGTGGGACTGAAGCTTTCTTT. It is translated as CASIRSGGTEAFF.

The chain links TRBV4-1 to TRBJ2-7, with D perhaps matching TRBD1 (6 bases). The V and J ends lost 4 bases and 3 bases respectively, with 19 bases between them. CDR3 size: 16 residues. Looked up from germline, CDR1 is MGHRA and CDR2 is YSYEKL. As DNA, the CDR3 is TGCGCCAGCAGCCCACGGGTTGGGGGCTTTAGCTACGAGCAGTACTTC. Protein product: CASSPRVGGFSYEQYF.

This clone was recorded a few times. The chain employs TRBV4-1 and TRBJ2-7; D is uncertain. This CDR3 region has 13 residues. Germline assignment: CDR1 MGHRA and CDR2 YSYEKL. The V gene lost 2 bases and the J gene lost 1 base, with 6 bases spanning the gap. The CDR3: CASSQRASYEQYF. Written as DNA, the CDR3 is TGCGCCAGCAGCCAAAGGGCGTCCTACGAGCAGTACTTC.

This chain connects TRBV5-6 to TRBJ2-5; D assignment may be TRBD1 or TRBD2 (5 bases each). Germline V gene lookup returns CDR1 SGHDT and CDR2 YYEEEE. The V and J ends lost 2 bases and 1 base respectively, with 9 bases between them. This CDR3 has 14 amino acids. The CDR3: CASSFWGFQETQYF. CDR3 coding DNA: TGTGCCAGCAGCTTCTGGGGGTTCCAAGAGACCCAGTACTTC.

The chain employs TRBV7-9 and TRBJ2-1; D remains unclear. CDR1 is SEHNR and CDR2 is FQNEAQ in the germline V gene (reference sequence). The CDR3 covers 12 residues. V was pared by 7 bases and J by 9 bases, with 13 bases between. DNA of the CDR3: TGTGCCAGCACTTCTTTTGGGTCTGAGCAGTTCTTC. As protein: CASTSFGSEQFF.

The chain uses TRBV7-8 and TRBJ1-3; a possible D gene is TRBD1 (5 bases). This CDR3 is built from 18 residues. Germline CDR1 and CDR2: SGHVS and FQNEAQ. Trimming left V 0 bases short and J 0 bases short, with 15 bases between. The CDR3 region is CASSLALIGARSGNTIYF. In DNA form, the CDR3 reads TGTGCCAGCAGCTTAGCCCTCATAGGGGCGCGCTCTGGAAACACCATATATTTT.

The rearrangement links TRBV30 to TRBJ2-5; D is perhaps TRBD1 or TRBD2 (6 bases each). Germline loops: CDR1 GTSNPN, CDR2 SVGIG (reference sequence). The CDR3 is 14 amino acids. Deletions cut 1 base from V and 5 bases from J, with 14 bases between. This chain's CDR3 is CAWSGSGGWETQYF. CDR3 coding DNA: TGTGCCTGGAGTGGGTCCGGGGGCTGGGAGACCCAGTACTTC.

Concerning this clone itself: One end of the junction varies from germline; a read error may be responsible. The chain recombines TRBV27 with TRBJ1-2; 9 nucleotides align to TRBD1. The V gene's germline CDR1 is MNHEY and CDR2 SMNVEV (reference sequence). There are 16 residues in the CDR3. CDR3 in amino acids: CASSLRGTGTNDGYTF. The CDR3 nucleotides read TGTGCCAGCAGTCTGAGAGGGACAGGGACTAACGATGGCTACACCTTC.

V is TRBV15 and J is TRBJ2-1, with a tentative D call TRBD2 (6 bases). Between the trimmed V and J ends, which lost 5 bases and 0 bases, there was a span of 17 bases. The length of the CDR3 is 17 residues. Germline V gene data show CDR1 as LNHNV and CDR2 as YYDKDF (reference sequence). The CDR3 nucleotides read TGTGCCACCAGCGAAAACCCGGGACTCAGCTCCTACAATGAGCAGTTCTTC. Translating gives CATSENPGLSSYNEQFF.

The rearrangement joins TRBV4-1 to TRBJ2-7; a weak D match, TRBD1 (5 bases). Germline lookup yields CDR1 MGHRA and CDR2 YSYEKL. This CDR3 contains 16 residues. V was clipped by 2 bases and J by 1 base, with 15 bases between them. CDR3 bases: TGCGCCAGCAGCCAAAAAGGAGACAGAATATCCTACGAGCAGTACTTC. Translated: CASSQKGDRISYEQYF.

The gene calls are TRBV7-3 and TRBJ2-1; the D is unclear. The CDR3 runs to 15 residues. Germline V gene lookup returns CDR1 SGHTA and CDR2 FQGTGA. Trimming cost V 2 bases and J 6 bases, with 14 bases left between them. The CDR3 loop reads CASSLDPGPGNEQFF. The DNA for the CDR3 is TGTGCCAGCAGCTTAGACCCGGGCCCTGGCAATGAGCAGTTCTTC.

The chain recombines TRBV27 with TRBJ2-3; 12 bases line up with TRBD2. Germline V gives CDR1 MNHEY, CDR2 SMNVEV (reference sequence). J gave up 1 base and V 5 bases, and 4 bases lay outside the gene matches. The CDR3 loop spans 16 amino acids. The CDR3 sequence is CASSDRLAGGTDTQYF. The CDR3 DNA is TGTGCCAGCAGTGACCGACTAGCGGGGGGCACAGATACGCAGTATTTT.

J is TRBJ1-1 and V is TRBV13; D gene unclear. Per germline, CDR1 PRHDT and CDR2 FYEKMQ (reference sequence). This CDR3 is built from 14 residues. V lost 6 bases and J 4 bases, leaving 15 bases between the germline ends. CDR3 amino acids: CASSLSLSVTEAFF. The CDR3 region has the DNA TGTGCCAGCAGTTTGTCCTTGTCAGTCACTGAAGCTTTCTTT.

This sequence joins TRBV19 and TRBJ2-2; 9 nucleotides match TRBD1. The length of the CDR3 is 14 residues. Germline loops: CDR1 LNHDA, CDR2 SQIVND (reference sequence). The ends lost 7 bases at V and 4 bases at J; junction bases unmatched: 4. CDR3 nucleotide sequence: TGTGCCAGTAACACAGGGGGCAGCACCGGGGAGCTGTTTTTT. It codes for CASNTGGSTGELFF. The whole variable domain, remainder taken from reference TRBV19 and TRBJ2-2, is DGGITQSPKYLFRKEGQNVTLSCEQNLNHDAMYWYRQDPGQGLRLIYYSQIVNDFQKGDIAEGYSVSREKKESFPLTVTSAQKNPTAFYLCASNTGGSTGELFFGEGSRLTVL.

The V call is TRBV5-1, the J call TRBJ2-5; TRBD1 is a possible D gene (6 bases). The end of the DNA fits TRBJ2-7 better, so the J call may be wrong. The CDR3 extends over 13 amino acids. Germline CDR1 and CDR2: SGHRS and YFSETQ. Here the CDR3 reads CASSPDSSYEQYF. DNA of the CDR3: TGCGCCAGCAGCCCGGACAGTTCCTACGAGCAGTACTTC.

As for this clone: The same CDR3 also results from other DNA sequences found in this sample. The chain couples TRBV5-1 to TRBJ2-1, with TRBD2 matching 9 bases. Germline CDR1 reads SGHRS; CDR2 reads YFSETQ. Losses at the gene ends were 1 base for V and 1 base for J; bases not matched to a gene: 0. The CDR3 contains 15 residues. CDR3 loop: CASSLTSGSYNEQFF. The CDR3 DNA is TGCGCCAGCAGCTTGACTAGCGGGTCCTACAATGAGCAGTTCTTC.